A selection of T cell receptor beta chains follows, all from one sample in a study of blood T cell repertoires in COVID-19. Some clones are missing from TCRdb's copy, which holds only in-frame ones; the method was immunoSEQ multiplex PCR. The table shows 50,000 to 65,000 clones, with 81% occurring only once. The sequenced sample was peripheral blood. These receptors all stem from a woman aged 55-70 years with acute or convalescent COVID-19. Each CDR3 is given with its conserved first and last residue. A D gene is named only where the DNA matches it firmly. Expanded clones are given a class, and other clones once, few, many or no size at all.

v_gene	abundance	j_gene	d_gene	CDR3aa	CDR3nt
TRBV28	-	TRBJ1-2	-	CATMGTPNYGYTF	TGTGCCACCATGGGCACCCCTAACTATGGCTACACCTTC
TRBV11-1	once	TRBJ2-3	TRBD2	CASSYQRGGQDTQYF	TGTGCCAGCAGCTATCAGCGGGGGGGCCAGGATACGCAGTATTTT
TRBV2	-	TRBJ1-2	TRBD1	CASRPGQGNYGYTF	TGTGCCAGCAGGCCCGGACAGGGGAACTATGGCTACACCTTC
TRBV18	-	TRBJ2-7	-	CASSPVEDFYEQYF	TGTGCCAGCTCACCGGTCGAGGACTTCTACGAGCAGTACTTC
TRBV7-9	-	TRBJ1-6	-	CASSLGLDSPLHF	TGTGCCAGCAGCTTGGGACTCGATTCACCCCTCCACTTT
TRBV21-1	-	TRBJ1-1	-	CASSKVGRGIGTEAFF	-
TRBV28	-	TRBJ1-1	-	CASSPYSKRNTEAFF	TGTGCCAGCAGTCCTTACTCTAAGAGGAACACTGAAGCTTTCTTT
TRBV4-1	-	TRBJ2-1	-	CASSVEGGSSYNEQFF	TGCGCCAGCAGCGTGGAAGGCGGTTCCTCCTACAATGAGCAGTTCTTC
TRBV28	-	TRBJ2-3	TRBD2	CASSLASGGYTDTQYF	TGTGCCAGCAGTTTGGCTAGCGGGGGATACACAGATACGCAGTATTTT
TRBV5-1	-	TRBJ2-1	-	CASSPDYQTYNEQFF	TGCGCCAGCAGCCCTGACTACCAGACCTACAATGAGCAGTTCTTC
TRBV11-3	-	TRBJ1-1	-	CASGHSPNTEAFF	TGTGCCAGCGGTCACAGCCCGAACACTGAAGCTTTCTTT
TRBV7-3	-	TRBJ1-1	-	CASSLQVYTEAFF	TGTGCCAGCAGCCTACAGGTATACACTGAAGCTTTCTTT
TRBV12-3/TRBV12-4	-	TRBJ1-5	-	CASRSYTNQPQHF	TGTGCCAGCAGAAGTTATACAAATCAGCCCCAGCATTTT
TRBV30	-	TRBJ2-7	TRBD2	CAWESGRLNEQYF	TGTGCCTGGGAAAGCGGGAGACTCAACGAGCAGTACTTC
TRBV18	-	TRBJ2-5	TRBD1	CASSPPSGTGKQETQYF	TGTGCCAGCTCACCACCCTCCGGGACAGGGAAGCAAGAGACCCAGTACTTC
TRBV3-1/TRBV3-2	-	TRBJ1-1	-	CASSRQGNTEAFF	TGTGCCAGCAGCCGTCAGGGGAACACTGAAGCTTTCTTT
TRBV12-5	-	TRBJ2-3	TRBD2	CASGWGGSTDTQYF	TGTGCTAGTGGTTGGGGGGGGAGCACAGATACGCAGTATTTT
TRBV6-7	-	TRBJ2-7	-	CASAKPRPSYEQYF	TGTGCCAGCGCAAAGCCGAGGCCCTCCTACGAGCAGTACTTC
TRBV27	few	TRBJ1-6	TRBD1	CASSSQGAGNSPLHF	TGTGCCAGCAGTTCGCAGGGGGCCGGGAATTCACCCCTCCACTTT